Presented here are 12 T cell receptor beta chains from one specimen sequenced in a study of blood T cell repertoires in COVID-19. The repertoire was sequenced with immunoSEQ multiplex PCR; TCRdb's copy has only in-frame clones and lacks some. Of around 160,000 clones detected, 84% appear once; the ten largest clones hold 4.5% to 6%. Sequenced: PBMCs or T cells enriched from blood (not recorded which). The origin of the receptors is a woman aged 45-60 years who had been exposed to COVID-19.

This clone is a singleton in its sample. The V and J genes are TRBV5-1 and TRBJ1-2; the match to TRBD1 covers 9 bases. The CDR3 is 15 amino acids. V shed 4 bases and J 5 bases; nucleotides not matched to a gene: 9. CDR1 and CDR2 from the germline V gene are SGHRS and YFSETQ. CDR3 amino acids: CASSARGQGRYGYTF. The DNA for the CDR3 is TGCGCCAGCAGCGCTAGGGGACAGGGCAGATATGGCTACACCTTC.

V and J are TRBV4-1 and TRBJ2-7; 7 bases are a match to TRBD1. J gave up 2 bases and V 7 bases, and 17 bases lay outside the gene matches. The germline V gene has CDR1 MGHRA and CDR2 YSYEKL. The CDR3 is made up of 17 amino acids. Written as DNA, the CDR3 is TGCGCCAGCATCCGACCTCATGGAGACAGGGTAACCTACGAGCAGTACTTC. Translation gives CASIRPHGDRVTYEQYF.

The chain has TRBV11-2 and TRBJ1-5; 10 nucleotides agree with TRBD1. With 6 bases clipped from V and 4 bases from J, the junction kept 6 bases outside the gene matches. The length of the CDR3 is 15 residues. CDR1 is SGHAT, CDR2 FQNNGV, per germline. CDR3 sequence (DNA): TGTGCCAGCAGAGCATCGGGACAGGGGAATCAGCCCCAGCATTTT. Amino acid sequence: CASRASGQGNQPQHF.

The rearrangement uses TRBV18 and TRBJ1-4, with D possibly TRBD1 on 5 matching bases. Trimming pared 8 bases from V and 7 bases from J, leaving 11 bases between. This CDR3 spans 12 amino acids. Germline CDR1 and CDR2: KGHSH and LQKENI. Written as DNA, the CDR3 is TGTGCCAGCAAAGGGGCGCCTGAAAAACTGTTTTTT. Its protein is CASKGAPEKLFF. Combining the CDR3 with reference TRBV18 and TRBJ1-4 gives the whole variable domain NAGVMQNPRHLVRRRGQEARLRCSPMKGHSHVYWYRQLPEEGLKFMVYLQKENIIDESGMPKERFSAEFPKEGPSILRIQQVVRGDSAAYFCASKGAPEKLFFGSGTQLSVL.

The CDR3 DNA reads TGTGCCAGCAGTCCGCAGTGGGGGGAGCTGTTTTTT. Amino acid sequence: CASSPQWGELFF. The chain has TRBV6-5 and TRBJ2-2; unclear D gene. CDR3 size: 12 residues. Trimming shortened V by 5 bases and J by 8 bases, and 9 bases separated the two germline ends. Per germline, CDR1 MNHEY and CDR2 SVGAGI.

V usage is TRBV20-1 and J usage is TRBJ1-3; TRBD1 aligns across 9 bases. With V trimmed by 5 bases and J by 7 bases, 0 bases remained unmatched. The V gene's germline CDR1 is DFQATT and CDR2 SNEGSKA (reference sequence). There are 11 residues in the CDR3. The CDR3 reads CSADRGNTIYF. The CDR3 region has the DNA TGCAGTGCTGACAGGGGGAACACCATATATTTT.

The chain links TRBV7-2 to TRBJ1-2; 8 nucleotides line up with TRBD1. Germline loops: CDR1 SGHTA, CDR2 FQGNSA. Trimming took 5 bases from V and 5 from J; bases not matched to a gene: 22. CDR3 size: 19 residues. CDR3 sequence reads: CASSGSGTGGARSWYGYTF. For the CDR3, the DNA is TGTGCCAGCAGCGGCTCAGGGACAGGCGGCGCACGATCGTGGTATGGCTACACCTTC.

The chain has TRBV6-1 and TRBJ2-3; possibly TRBD2 for D (7 bases). The CDR3 is 15 amino acids. The V gene's germline CDR1 is MNHNS and CDR2 SASEGT. V dropped 3 bases and J dropped 0 bases, with 10 bases sitting between them. The DNA of the CDR3 is TGTGCCAGCAGTGACGGGGGGCTGAGCACAGATACGCAGTATTTT. Its translation: CASSDGGLSTDTQYF.

This clone was counted a few times. The chain has TRBV5-6 and TRBJ2-3; the D gene is possibly TRBD1 (6 bases). V was pared by 4 bases and J by 1 base, with 10 bases between. The germline V gene encodes CDR1 SGHDT and CDR2 YYEEEE. The length of the CDR3 is 14 residues. The CDR3 is CASSVSGGTDTQYF. The CDR3 nucleotides are TGTGCCAGCAGCGTCTCAGGGGGCACAGATACGCAGTATTTT.

The V and J genes are TRBV7-8 and TRBJ2-3; 8 bases are a match to TRBD2. This CDR3 is 18 amino acids long. V shed 4 bases and J 0 bases; nucleotides not matched to a gene: 12. CDR1 SGHVS and CDR2 FQNEAQ come from the germline V gene. The CDR3, as DNA: TGTGCCAGCAGCTCGGGCCCTACTAGCGGAACTAGCACAGATACGCAGTATTTT. Translating it yields CASSSGPTSGTSTDTQYF.

The gene calls are TRBV7-2 and TRBJ2-1; a weak D match, TRBD2 (5 bases). V lost 0 bases and J 0 bases, leaving 9 bases between the germline ends. The CDR3 is made up of 16 amino acids. CDR1 and CDR2 (germline): SGHTA, FQGNSA. CDR3 region: CASSLASSVSYNEQFF. The CDR3 DNA follows: TGTGCCAGCAGCTTAGCTAGTAGCGTCTCCTACAATGAGCAGTTCTTC.

The V and J genes are TRBV10-3 and TRBJ2-7; D not resolved. Trimming shortened V by 0 bases and J by 3 bases, and 6 bases separated the two germline ends. The germline gives CDR1 ENHRY, CDR2 SYGVKD. This CDR3 has 13 amino acids. The CDR3, as DNA: TGTGCCATCAGTGAGTCGACGGGCTACGAGCAGTACTTC. It specifies CAISESTGYEQYF.